This T cell receptor beta chain comes out of a study of T cells expressing NK-cell markers. TCRdb reanalyzed the 5' RACE reads, giving one entry per CDR3 protein sequence and no DNA. In total, the table holds some 410,000 distinct CDR3 sequences. The CDR3 length is 14 residues. CDR1 is SGHRS and CDR2 is YFSETQ in the germline V gene. The source is a woman aged 18-70 years in good health. This chain uses TRBV5-1 with TRBJ2-5; TCRdb calls TRBD1, which cannot be checked without DNA. Material: blood T cells: a sorted CD56 or NKG2C T cell subset, CD4+ or CD8+ T cells, or bulk PBMC T cells (not recorded which). CDR3 region: CASSLGGLGETQYF. Together with reference TRBV5-1 and TRBJ2-5, the CDR3 gives the full variable domain: KAGVTQTPRYLIKTRGQQVTLSCSPISGHRSVSWYQQTPGQGLQFLFEYFSETQRNKGNFPGRFSGRQFSNSRSEMNVSTLELGDSALYLCASSLGGLGETQYFGPGTRLLVL.